This T cell receptor (beta chain) was captured in a study of control samples from healthy donors and cancer patients. The method was immunoSEQ multiplex PCR; TCRdb's version includes in-frame clones alone and lacks a portion of them. This sample has approximately 170,000 clones, with just under 95% found just once. Germline V CDR1 and CDR2: MNHEY, SVGEGT. The CDR3 totals 18 residues. V lost 2 bases and J lost 0; bases outside the gene matches: 10. This receptor was identified in a woman aged 55-69 years in good health. The sequenced sample was blood. This chain links TRBV6-2 or TRBV6-3 with TRBJ1-3; 7 positions match TRBD1. Here the CDR3 reads CASSYGTAPLSSGNTIYF. Written as DNA, the CDR3 is TGTGCCAGCAGTTACGGGACAGCGCCCCTCAGCTCTGGAAACACCATATATTTT.